The T cell receptor (beta chain) described here comes from a study of OX40 agonist ivuxolimab in advanced cancers. Study-level background: Dose-escalation patients' cancers were hepatocellular carcinoma, melanoma, renal cell or head and neck cancer.

Produced via immunoSEQ multiplex PCR; TCRdb's table is partial and in-frame only. The sample contains approximately 67,000 clones, 75% to 95% of which appear only once. The material was CD4+ or CD8+ T cells sorted from blood, obtained in a trial of the OX40 agonist ivuxolimab. This TCR was sampled from an adult with an advanced solid tumor such as melanoma, head and neck, liver or kidney cancer.

The CDR3, as DNA: TGTGCCAGCAGTGACCTGGAACCATACTACAATGAGCAGTTCTTC. This codes for CASSDLEPYYNEQFF. The V gene is TRBV6-1, the J gene TRBJ2-1; D gene unclear. In germline, CDR1 is MNHNS, CDR2 SASEGT. The V end was cut by 3 bases, the J end by 3 bases, with 12 bases between. The CDR3 loop spans 15 amino acids.